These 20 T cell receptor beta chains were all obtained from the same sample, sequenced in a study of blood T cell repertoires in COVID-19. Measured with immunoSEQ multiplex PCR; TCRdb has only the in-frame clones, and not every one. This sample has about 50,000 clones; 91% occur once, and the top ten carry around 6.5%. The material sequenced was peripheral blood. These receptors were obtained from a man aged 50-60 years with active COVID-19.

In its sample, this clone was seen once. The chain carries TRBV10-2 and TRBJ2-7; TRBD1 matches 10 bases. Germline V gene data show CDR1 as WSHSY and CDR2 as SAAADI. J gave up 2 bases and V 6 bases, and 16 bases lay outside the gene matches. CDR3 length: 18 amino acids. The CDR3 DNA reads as TGCGCCAGCAGCCTGACAGGGGGCTCAGCGGGGGCGACCTACGAGCAGTACTTC. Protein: CASSLTGGSAGATYEQYF.

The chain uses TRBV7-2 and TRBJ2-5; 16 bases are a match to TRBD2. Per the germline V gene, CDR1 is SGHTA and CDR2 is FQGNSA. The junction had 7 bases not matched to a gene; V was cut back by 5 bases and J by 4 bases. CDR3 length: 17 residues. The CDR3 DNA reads TGTGCCAGCAGCCCGGGACTAGCGGGGGGGCCGTTAGAGACCCAGTACTTC. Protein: CASSPGLAGGPLETQYF.

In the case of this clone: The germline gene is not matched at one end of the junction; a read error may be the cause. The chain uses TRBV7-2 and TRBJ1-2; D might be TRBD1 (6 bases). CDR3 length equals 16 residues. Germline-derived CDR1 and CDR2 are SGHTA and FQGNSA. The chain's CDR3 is CASTLSPGHPVHGYTF. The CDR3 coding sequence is TGTGCCAGCACCTTATCCCCGGGACACCCAGTCCATGGCTACACCTTC.

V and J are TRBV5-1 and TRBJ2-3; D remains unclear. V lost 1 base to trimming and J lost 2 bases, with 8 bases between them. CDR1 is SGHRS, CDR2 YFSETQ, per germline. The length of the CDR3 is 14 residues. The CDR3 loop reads CASSLSQITDTQYF. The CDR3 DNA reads TGCGCCAGCAGCTTGTCACAGATCACAGATACGCAGTATTTT.

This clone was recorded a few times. The DNA of the CDR3 is TGTGCCAGCAGCGGGGGACAGGGTATCCGTCGTCTGGCGTTTTTGGCTGGGGAGACCCAGTACTTC. Its translation: CASSGGQGIRRLAFLAGETQYF. The chain recombines TRBV9 with TRBJ2-5, with 9 bases aligning to TRBD1. This CDR3 has 22 amino acids. Germline V gene lookup returns CDR1 SGDLS and CDR2 YYNGEE. With 3 bases clipped from V and 5 bases from J, the junction kept 29 bases outside the gene matches.

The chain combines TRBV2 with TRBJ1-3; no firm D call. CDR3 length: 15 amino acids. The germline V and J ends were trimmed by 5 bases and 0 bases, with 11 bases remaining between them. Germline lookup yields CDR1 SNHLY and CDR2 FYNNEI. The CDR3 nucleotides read TGTGCCAGCAGTCTTTCCCCGGGCTCTGGAAACACCATATATTTT. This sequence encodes CASSLSPGSGNTIYF.

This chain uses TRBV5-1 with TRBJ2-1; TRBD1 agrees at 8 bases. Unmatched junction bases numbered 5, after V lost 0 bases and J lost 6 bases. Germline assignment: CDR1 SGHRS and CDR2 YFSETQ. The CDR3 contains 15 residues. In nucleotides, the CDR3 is TGCGCCAGCAGCTTGGTGGGACAGGCCGTCAATGAGCAGTTCTTC. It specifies CASSLVGQAVNEQFF.

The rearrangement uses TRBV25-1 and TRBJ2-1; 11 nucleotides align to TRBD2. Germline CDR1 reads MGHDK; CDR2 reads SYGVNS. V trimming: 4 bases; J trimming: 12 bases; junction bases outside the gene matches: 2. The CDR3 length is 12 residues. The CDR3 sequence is CASSGGLAGQFF. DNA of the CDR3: TGTGCCAGCAGTGGAGGACTAGCGGGGCAGTTCTTC. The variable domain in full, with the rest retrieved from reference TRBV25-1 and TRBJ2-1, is EADIYQTPRYLVIGTGKKITLECSQTMGHDKMYWYQQDPGMELHLIHYSYGVNSTEKGDLSSESTVSRIRTEHFPLTLESARPSHTSQYLCASSGGLAGQFFGPGTRLTVL.

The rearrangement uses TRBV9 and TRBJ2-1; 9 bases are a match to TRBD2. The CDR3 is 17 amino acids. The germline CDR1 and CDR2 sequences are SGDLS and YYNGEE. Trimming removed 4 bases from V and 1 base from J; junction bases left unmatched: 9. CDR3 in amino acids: CASSPGAGGTSYNEQFF. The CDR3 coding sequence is TGTGCCAGCAGCCCCGGCGCGGGAGGGACGTCCTACAATGAGCAGTTCTTC.

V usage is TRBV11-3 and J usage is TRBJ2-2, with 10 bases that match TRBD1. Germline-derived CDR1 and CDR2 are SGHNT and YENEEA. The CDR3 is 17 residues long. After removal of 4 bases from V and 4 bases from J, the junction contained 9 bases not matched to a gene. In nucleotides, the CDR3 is TGTGCCAGCAGCTCTCGACAGGGGGCGATCGGCACCGGGGAGCTGTTTTTT. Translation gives CASSSRQGAIGTGELFF.

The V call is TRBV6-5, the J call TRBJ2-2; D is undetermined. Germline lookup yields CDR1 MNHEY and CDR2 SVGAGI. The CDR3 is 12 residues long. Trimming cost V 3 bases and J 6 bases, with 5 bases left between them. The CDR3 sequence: CASSYLAGELFF. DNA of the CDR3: TGTGCCAGCAGTTATCTAGCCGGGGAGCTGTTTTTT.

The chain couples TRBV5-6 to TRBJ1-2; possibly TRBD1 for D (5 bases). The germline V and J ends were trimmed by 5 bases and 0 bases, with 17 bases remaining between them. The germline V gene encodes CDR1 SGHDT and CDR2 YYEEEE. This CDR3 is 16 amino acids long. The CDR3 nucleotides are TGTGCCAGCAGACAGGTGTGGGGGGTATCTAACTATGGCTACACCTTC. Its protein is CASRQVWGVSNYGYTF.

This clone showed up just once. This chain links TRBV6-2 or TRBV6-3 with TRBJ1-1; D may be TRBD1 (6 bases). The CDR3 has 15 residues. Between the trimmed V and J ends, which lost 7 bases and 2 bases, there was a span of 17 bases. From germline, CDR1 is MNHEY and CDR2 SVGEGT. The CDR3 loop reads CASNPLRTVNTEAFF. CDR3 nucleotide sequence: TGTGCCAGCAACCCACTCCGGACAGTTAACACTGAAGCTTTCTTT.

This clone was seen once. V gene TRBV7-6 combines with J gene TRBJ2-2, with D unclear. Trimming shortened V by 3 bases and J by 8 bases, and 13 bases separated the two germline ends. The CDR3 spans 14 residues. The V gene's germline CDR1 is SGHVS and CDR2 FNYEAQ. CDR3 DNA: TGTGCCAGCAGCTTCACCCAGGCACCGGGGGAGCTGTTTTTT. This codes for CASSFTQAPGELFF.

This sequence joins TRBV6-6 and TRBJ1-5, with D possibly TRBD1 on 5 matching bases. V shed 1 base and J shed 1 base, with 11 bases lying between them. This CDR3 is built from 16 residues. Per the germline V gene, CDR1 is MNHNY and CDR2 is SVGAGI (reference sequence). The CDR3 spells CASSYLTGVSNQPQHF. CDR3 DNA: TGTGCCAGCAGTTACTTAACAGGTGTGAGCAATCAGCCCCAGCATTTT.

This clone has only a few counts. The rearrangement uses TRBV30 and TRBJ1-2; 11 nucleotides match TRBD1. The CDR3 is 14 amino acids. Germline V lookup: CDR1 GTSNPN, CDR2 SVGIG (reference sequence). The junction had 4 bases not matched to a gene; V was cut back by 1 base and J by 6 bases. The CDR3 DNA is TGTGCCTGGAGTGACGGACAGGGGGCCCATGGCTACACCTTC. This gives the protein CAWSDGQGAHGYTF.

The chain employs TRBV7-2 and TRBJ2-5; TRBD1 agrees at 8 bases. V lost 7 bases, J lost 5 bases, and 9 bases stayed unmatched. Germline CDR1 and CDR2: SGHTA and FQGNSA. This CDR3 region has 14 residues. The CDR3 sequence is CASTSSQGGETQYF. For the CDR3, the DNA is TGTGCCAGCACATCCTCACAGGGGGGTGAGACCCAGTACTTC.

As DNA, the CDR3 is TGTGCCAGCAGTTACGAGCAGGCGCCCCAGCATTTT. It codes for CASSYEQAPQHF. This rearrangement joins TRBV6-2 or TRBV6-3 to TRBJ1-5; D is uncertain. Trimming took off 2 bases at V and 9 bases at J, with 8 bases between the two ends. Germline V lookup: CDR1 MNHEY, CDR2 SVGEGT. The CDR3 loop spans 12 amino acids.

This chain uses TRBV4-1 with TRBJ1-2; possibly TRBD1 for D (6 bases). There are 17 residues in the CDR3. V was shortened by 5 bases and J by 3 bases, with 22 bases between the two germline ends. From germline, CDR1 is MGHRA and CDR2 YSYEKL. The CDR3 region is CASSSRGTETGHYGYTF. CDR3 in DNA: TGCGCCAGCAGCTCCCGGGGAACCGAAACAGGGCACTATGGCTACACCTTC.

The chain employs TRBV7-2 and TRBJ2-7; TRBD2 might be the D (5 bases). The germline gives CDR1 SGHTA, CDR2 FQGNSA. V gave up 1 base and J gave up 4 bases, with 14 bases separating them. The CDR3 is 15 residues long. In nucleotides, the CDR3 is TGTGCCAGCAGCTTAGGCGCCGGAGGACCTTACGAGCAGTACTTC. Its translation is CASSLGAGGPYEQYF.